Each of the 19 T cell receptor beta chains below was sequenced from the same sample in a study of human T cells and chemical hapten exposure. Each CDR3 protein gets one entry after TCRdb re-called the RACE reads with MiXCR. The profile shows fewer than 500,000 distinct CDR3 sequences, about 4.8% of them singletons. Regarding time point: patch test 1, 2 weeks after DPC sensitization. The treatment is: therapeutic diphenylcyclopropenone sensitization with weekly scalp DPC. The sample here was whole blood, taken in connection with sensitization to the hapten diphenylcyclopropenone (DPC). The receptors originated from a woman aged 50 to 60 with alopecia areata. Some clones in this sample may be carry-over from other donors' samples.

This clonotype has more than one count but fewer than ten. The chain links TRBV10-2 to TRBJ2-7, with D possibly TRBD2 on 6 matching bases. The CDR3 is 12 residues long. Trimming cost V 8 bases and J 2 bases, with 10 bases left between them. Per the germline V gene, CDR1 is WSHSY and CDR2 is SAAADI. The chain's CDR3 is CASLGLTYEQYF. The CDR3 DNA is TGCGCCAGCCTGGGACTCACCTACGAGCAGTACTTC.

This clonotype was detected many times. In DNA, the CDR3 is TGTGCCAGCACCCTTTCCCGGCTAGGAGGGGATACGCAGTATTTT. This sequence encodes CASTLSRLGGDTQYF. The chain links TRBV12-3 or TRBV12-4 to TRBJ2-3, with D perhaps TRBD2 (6 bases). V gave up 7 bases and J gave up 6 bases, with 20 bases separating them. CDR3 length: 15 amino acids.

This clonotype was seen many times. V is TRBV11-2 and J is TRBJ1-2; the match to TRBD1 covers 8 bases. Germline CDR1 is SGHAT and CDR2 is FQNNGV. The V gene end was trimmed by 6 bases and the J gene end by 6 bases; junction bases not matched to a gene: 12. CDR3 length equals 15 residues. The CDR3 DNA sequence: TGTGCCAGCAGTCGAATCGGTGGACAGGGAAATGGCTACACCTTC. Translation gives CASSRIGGQGNGYTF.

There are many counts of this clonotype. This chain joins TRBV7-2 and TRBJ1-2; the D gene is possibly TRBD1 (5 bases). The CDR3 is made up of 13 amino acids. Per germline, CDR1 SGHTA and CDR2 FQGNSA. V lost 3 bases and J 8 bases, leaving 13 bases between the germline ends. Written as DNA, the CDR3 is TGTGCCAGCAGCTTTGTAGGGGCTGACGGCTACACCTTC. Protein sequence: CASSFVGADGYTF.

The DNA of the CDR3 is TGTGCCAGCAGCTCCATGAATTCACCCCTCCACTTT. Amino acid sequence: CASSSMNSPLHF. This chain joins TRBV7-3 and TRBJ1-6; no reliable D call. Deletions cut 4 bases from V and 7 bases from J, with 5 bases between. Germline V CDR1 and CDR2: SGHTA, FQGTGA. This CDR3 has 12 residues.

In its sample, this clonotype was seen a few times. The J gene is TRBJ2-5, the V gene TRBV24-1; no definite D call. In germline, CDR1 is KGHDR, CDR2 SFDVKD. Trimming removed 3 bases from V and 0 bases from J, with 13 bases in between. The CDR3 length is 16 residues. The CDR3: CATSDPGPKYQETQYF. The CDR3 region has the DNA TGTGCCACCAGTGATCCCGGACCGAAATACCAAGAGACCCAGTACTTC.

This clonotype showed up just a few times. V and J are TRBV6-5 and TRBJ2-1; D is undetermined. This CDR3 region has 13 residues. From germline, CDR1 is MNHEY and CDR2 SVGAGI. With 6 bases removed from V and 5 bases from J, the gap between germline ends came to 11 bases. The CDR3 spells CASRLQDHNEQFF. The CDR3 nucleotides read TGTGCCAGCAGACTCCAGGATCACAATGAGCAGTTCTTC.

This clonotype was counted ten times or more. The chain has TRBV2 and TRBJ1-2, with D possibly being TRBD1 (5 bases). CDR1 and CDR2 from the germline V gene are SNHLY and FYNNEI. The CDR3 is 14 amino acids. V shed 1 base and J shed 4 bases, with 10 bases lying between them. The CDR3 spells CASSEEQGGYGYTF. The CDR3 DNA is TGTGCCAGCAGTGAAGAGCAGGGCGGCTATGGCTACACCTTC.

Many counts were recorded for this clonotype. The chain carries TRBV7-6 and TRBJ1-1; no clear D gene. CDR3 length: 13 residues. Trimming stripped 1 base from V and 1 base from J, with 4 bases between. Germline CDR1 reads SGHVS; CDR2 reads FNYEAQ. The CDR3 DNA follows: TGTGCCAGCAGCTTAGACGAGAACACTGAAGCTTTCTTT. It encodes CASSLDENTEAFF.

This clonotype was counted at least ten times. The chain has TRBV29-1 and TRBJ1-5, with D perhaps TRBD1 (5 bases). The germline V and J ends were trimmed by 0 bases and 3 bases, with 15 bases remaining between them. The CDR3 has 16 amino acids. Germline V gene lookup returns CDR1 SQVTM and CDR2 ANQGSEA. This CDR3 reads CSVEDQGGWDNQPQHF. Written as DNA, the CDR3 is TGCAGCGTTGAAGATCAGGGAGGGTGGGACAATCAGCCCCAGCATTTT.

This clonotype was counted many times. This sequence joins TRBV6-5 and TRBJ2-5; D is ambiguous. The V gene lost 5 bases and the J gene lost 5 bases, with 12 bases spanning the gap. Germline CDR1 reads MNHEY; CDR2 reads SVGAGI. The CDR3 contains 13 residues. The CDR3 loop is CASSHGPGETQYF. Here the CDR3 DNA reads TGTGCCAGCAGTCATGGGCCCGGGGAGACCCAGTACTTC.

This clonotype was observed many times. The chain joins TRBV12-5 to TRBJ1-1; no clear D gene. CDR1 is LGHNT and CDR2 is FRNRAP in the germline V gene. CDR3 length equals 13 residues. Trimming pared 6 bases from V and 4 bases from J, leaving 12 bases between. The CDR3 DNA follows: TGTGCTAGTGGCCTCATCGAGGGCACTGAAGCTTTCTTT. Amino acid sequence: CASGLIEGTEAFF.

The J gene is TRBJ1-4, the V gene TRBV4-1; no reliable D call. This CDR3 is built from 14 residues. Germline V gene data show CDR1 as MGHRA and CDR2 as YSYEKL. V gave up 9 bases and J gave up 10 bases, with 21 bases separating them. The CDR3 loop is CASSLSTAGGKLFF. The CDR3 coding sequence is TGCGCCAGTTCCCTCAGTACGGCCGGAGGAAAACTGTTTTTT.

In this sample, this clonotype turned up many times. The chain has TRBV28 and TRBJ1-5; D not certain. The germline V and J ends were trimmed by 5 bases and 7 bases, with 12 bases remaining between them. This CDR3 is 13 amino acids long. Looked up from germline, CDR1 is MDHEN and CDR2 is SYDVKM. The CDR3, as DNA: TGTGCCAGCAGTCCGCCAATAAACCAGCCCCAGCATTTT. Translated: CASSPPINQPQHF.

Only a few counts were recorded for this clonotype. This chain joins TRBV12-3 or TRBV12-4 and TRBJ2-7, with a possible D match to TRBD1 (6 bases). V lost 6 bases, J lost 3 bases, and 12 bases lay in between. The CDR3 contains 13 residues. The chain's CDR3 is CASRTTGFYEQYF. The CDR3 coding sequence is TGTGCCAGCAGAACCACAGGGTTCTACGAGCAGTACTTC.

This chain uses TRBV9 with TRBJ1-4, with a tentative D call TRBD1 (6 bases). V lost 6 bases and J lost 3, with 9 bases in between. Germline values: CDR1 SGDLS, CDR2 YYNGEE. There are 13 residues in the CDR3. CDR3 protein: CASKGGANEKLFF. CDR3 coding DNA: TGTGCCAGCAAGGGGGGTGCTAATGAAAAACTGTTTTTT.

This clonotype was seen repeatedly, ten times or more. V and J are TRBV10-3 and TRBJ2-7, with a tentative D call TRBD1 (6 bases). This CDR3 spans 15 amino acids. Per the germline V gene, CDR1 is ENHRY and CDR2 is SYGVKD. With 3 bases removed from V and 6 bases from J, the gap between germline ends came to 18 bases. The CDR3 sequence: CAISDINRDTSEQYF. CDR3 DNA: TGTGCCATCAGTGATATAAATAGGGACACAAGCGAGCAGTACTTC.

This clonotype was found many times. The V gene is TRBV4-2, the J gene TRBJ2-1; 12 nucleotides line up with TRBD2. This CDR3 comprises 19 residues. In germline, CDR1 is LGHNA, CDR2 YNFKEQ. V was pared by 0 bases and J by 4 bases, with 10 bases of the junction left unmatched. The CDR3 nucleotides are TGTGCCAGCAGCCAAGATCTGGGGACTAGCGGGCCGCTGTACAATGAGCAGTTCTTC. It is translated as CASSQDLGTSGPLYNEQFF.

This clonotype was counted many times. Here the CDR3 reads CASSSSGTDSPLHF. As DNA, the CDR3 is TGTGCCAGCAGCTCCTCCGGGACAGATTCACCCCTCCACTTT. The chain couples TRBV7-9 to TRBJ1-6; 7 positions agree with TRBD1. The V gene end was trimmed by 4 bases and the J gene end by 8 bases; junction bases not matched to a gene: 5. This CDR3 region has 14 residues. CDR1 is SEHNR and CDR2 is FQNEAQ in the germline V gene (reference sequence).